This T cell receptor beta chain was identified in a study of T cells in Graves' hyperthyroidism and ophthalmopathy. Study conclusions and caveats: Stable hyperthyroidism was told apart from ophthalmopathy by a model built on 13 V-J features. Clonotypes that were expanded in thyroid above 0.001 mostly appeared in blood too.

Comments on this clonotype: The antigen remains undetermined.

The source material, RNA transcripts, was used to amplify TCR beta CDR3 regions. The study used the HTBI primer set for a first-round RT-PCR of the TCR CDR3. MiXCR, run by TCRdb on the multiplex PCR reads, gives a single entry per CDR3 protein. The sample includes about 570,000 distinct CDR3 sequences, just over 45% of them seen just once. The CDR3 sequence is 16 residues long. The germline CDR1 and CDR2 sequences are DFQATT and SNEGSKA (reference sequence). V lost 0 bases and J lost 0, with 15 bases in between. Diagnosing involved the use of clinical symptoms, serum thyroxine and TRAb, thyroid ultrasound and orbital computed tomography.

The sequencing input was peripheral blood or thyroid tissue (not recorded which). The origin of this receptor is an adult woman with Graves' disease, either hyperthyroidism or ophthalmopathy (not recorded which). V is TRBV20-1 and J is TRBJ2-7; a weak D match, TRBD2 (5 bases). CDR3: CSARDTGGSGSYEQYF. The CDR3 DNA is TGCAGTGCTAGAGATACGGGCGGGTCAGGCTCCTACGAGCAGTACTTC.